One and the same sample provided the 19 T cell receptor beta chains below, sequenced in a study of CD8+CD57+ T cells in acquired aplastic anemia. Patients selected for sequencing had displayed CD8+CD57+ cell expansion by flow cytometry. TCR beta VDJ and CDR3 were profiled, and genomic DNA was the template. TCRdb reanalysed the reads using MiXCR and keeps one entry per CDR3 protein. The table has approximately 250,000 distinct CDR3 sequences, roughly 82% seen once. Sequencing input: sorted CD4+, CD8+, or CD8+CD57+ T cells (not recorded which) from PBMCs. The receptors derive from a human donor with aplastic anemia.

This chain joins TRBV7-9 and TRBJ1-2; D is possibly TRBD1 (5 bases). With 9 bases removed from V and 3 bases from J, the gap between germline ends came to 20 bases. The germline gives CDR1 SEHNR, CDR2 FQNEAQ (reference sequence). The CDR3 totals 15 residues. CDR3 loop: CARRWARGAHYGYTF. CDR3 coding DNA: TGTGCCAGACGCTGGGCAAGGGGCGCCCACTATGGCTACACCTTC.

Remarks on this clonotype: No conserved phenylalanine or tryptophan ends this CDR3, so it is likely a read error. The limits of the CDR3 on the DNA are not certain, so only TCRdb's listed CDR3 is given. The J gene is TRBJ2-5, the V gene TRBV2; the table's D call, TRBD1, has no DNA check behind it. CDR1 is SNHLY and CDR2 is FYNNEI in the germline V gene. The CDR3 is 14 amino acids in total, end residues counted. This CDR3 reads CASGHRGLEEKHFC.

The chain recombines TRBV7-3 with TRBJ2-7; D is uncertain. CDR1 and CDR2 from the germline V gene are SGHTA and FQGTGA. The CDR3 loop spans 15 amino acids. The V gene lost 5 bases and the J gene lost 11 bases, with 25 bases spanning the gap. The CDR3 sequence is CASSELEPLRSEKYF. The CDR3 bases are TGTGCCAGCAGCGAGCTAGAGCCCCTACGCTCAGAGAAGTACTTC.

V gene TRBV9 combines with J gene TRBJ2-5; perhaps TRBD2 as D (6 bases). The length of the CDR3 is 14 residues. The V gene lost 9 bases and the J gene lost 5 bases, with 20 bases spanning the gap. Germline values: CDR1 SGDLS, CDR2 YYNGEE. In DNA form, the CDR3 reads TGTGCCACCGGCGGAGGGTCAAACAATGAGACCCAGTACTTC. Translating gives CATGGGSNNETQYF.

Comments on this clonotype: The CDR3 does not close with the conserved phenylalanine or tryptophan, likely indicating a read error. The limits of the CDR3 on the DNA are not certain, so only TCRdb's listed CDR3 is given. The V call is TRBV7-2, the J call TRBJ2-3; TRBD2 reflects the table's D call only, with no check against the DNA. Germline V gene sequence: CDR1 SGHTA, CDR2 FQGNSA. The CDR3 length is 13 residues, termini included. CDR3: CASGVAGGAEQQY.

The chain combines TRBV20-1 with TRBJ2-1; TRBD2 matches at 12 bases. This CDR3 contains 17 residues. J was trimmed by 1 base and V by 2 bases; bases with no gene match: 6. Germline assignment: CDR1 DFQATT and CDR2 SNEGSKA (reference sequence). In DNA form, the CDR3 reads TGCAGTGCTAGATGGCTAGCGGGGGGGGTTTCCTACAATGAGCAGTTCTTC. This encodes CSARWLAGGVSYNEQFF.

The CDR3 nucleotides are TGTGCCAGCAGCGTATCCGGGACCGGCAATACGGAGTCTTTCTTT. Translated, it gives CASSVSGTGNTESFF. This sequence joins TRBV9 and TRBJ1-1; the D gene is possibly TRBD1 (5 bases). CDR1 and CDR2 from the germline V gene are SGDLS and YYNGEE. This CDR3 has 15 amino acids. V was cut by 1 base and J by 12 bases, with 22 bases left in between.

V and J are TRBV10-3 and TRBJ1-1; D gene uncertain. V dropped 2 bases and J dropped 2 bases, with 9 bases sitting between them. Germline loops: CDR1 ENHRY, CDR2 SYGVKD. The CDR3 extends over 14 amino acids. DNA of the CDR3: TGTGCCATCAGTGAGAAGGTATTAAACACTGAAGCTTTCTTT. As protein: CAISEKVLNTEAFF.

The rearrangement joins TRBV11-3 to TRBJ2-3; weak D call: TRBD1 (5 bases). Germline assignment: CDR1 SGHNT and CDR2 YENEEA. Trimming removed 2 bases from V and 5 bases from J, with 14 bases in between. This CDR3 comprises 15 residues. CDR3 nucleotides: TGTGCCAGCAGCTTAAATCTCACAGGCGGAGATACGCAGTATTTT. This encodes CASSLNLTGGDTQYF.

Regarding this clonotype: Lacking the conserved final phenylalanine or tryptophan, this CDR3 likely reflects a read error. This rearrangement joins TRBV2 to TRBJ2-3, with 7 bases identical to TRBD1. The V segment lost 6 bases and the J segment 7 bases; nucleotides outside the gene matches: 13. Germline-derived CDR1 and CDR2 are SNHLY and FYNNEI. CDR3 length: 15 residues. CDR3 in DNA: TGTGCCAGCAGCGGAGAAGGGACAGATACGCATACGCAGTATCTT. This codes for CASSGEGTDTHTQYL.

On this clonotype itself: Relative to the germline gene, one junction end is altered; a read error may explain this. This chain links TRBV16 with TRBJ1-1, with D hard to call. Germline CDR1 is KGHSY and CDR2 is FQNENV. This CDR3 is built from 15 residues. The CDR3 DNA reads as TGTGCCAGCAGCATATCTAGCGCCGTACGAGCAGAAGTTCTCTTT. This codes for CASSISSAVRAEVLF. Together with reference TRBV16 and TRBJ1-1, the CDR3 gives the full variable domain: GEEVAQTPKHLVRGEGQKAKLYCAPIKGHSYVFWYQQVLKNEFKFLISFQNENVFDETGMPKERFSAKCLPNSPCSLEIQATKLEDSAVYFCASSISSAVRAEVLFGQGTRLTVV.

J is TRBJ2-1 and V is TRBV5-1, with 8 bases aligning to TRBD2. Germline CDR1 and CDR2: SGHRS and YFSETQ. The length of the CDR3 is 14 residues. V trimming: 1 base; J trimming: 6 bases; junction bases outside the gene matches: 3. The CDR3 DNA follows: TGCGCCAGCAGCTTGTCCGGGACTAGCAATGAGCAGTTCTTC. Protein product: CASSLSGTSNEQFF.

Note on this clonotype: The germline gene is not matched at one end of the junction; a read error may be the cause. The V and J genes are TRBV7-8 and TRBJ2-5; no clear D gene. The V gene's germline CDR1 is SGHVS and CDR2 FQNEAQ. This CDR3 spans 14 amino acids. In DNA, the CDR3 is TGTGCCGGCAGCTTAGGCAGAGGTCCCGAGACGCAGTACTTC. The encoded protein is CAGSLGRGPETQYF.

J is TRBJ1-1 and V is TRBV7-2; 8 nucleotides line up with TRBD1. The germline gives CDR1 SGHTA, CDR2 FQGNSA. The CDR3 sequence is 16 residues long. Trimming removed 6 bases from V and 11 bases from J; junction bases left unmatched: 20. The CDR3 nucleotides are TGTGCCAGCAGTCGGGGACAGGCAGGGGTGGATGAGCAGGCTTTCTTT. Translation gives CASSRGQAGVDEQAFF.

This clonotype was counted between two and nine times. The CDR3 carries no conserved terminal phenylalanine or tryptophan, so it likely arises from a read error. The limits of the CDR3 on the DNA are not certain, so only TCRdb's listed CDR3 is given. V gene TRBV7-8 combines with J gene TRBJ2-3; the DNA was not used to check the table's D call, TRBD1. The CDR3 has 13 amino acids, counting both end residues. The germline V gene has CDR1 SGHVS and CDR2 FQNEAQ. CDR3 sequence: CASSYDPDGTAFS.

This clonotype has a single count. Since a much larger clone is just one base distant, this may be a read error. The rearrangement uses TRBV11-3 and TRBJ1-1; TRBD1 is a possible D gene (6 bases). The CDR3 sequence is 13 residues long. The germline V gene has CDR1 SGHNT and CDR2 YENEEA. The CDR3 loop is CASSFTGNTGAFF. Written as DNA, the CDR3 is TGTGCCAGCAGCTTCACAGGGAACACTGGAGCTTTCTTT.

In regard to this clonotype: One end of the junction varies from germline; a read error may be responsible. The V and J genes are TRBV11-3 and TRBJ2-5, with a weak D call TRBD1 (5 bases). Germline CDR1 is SGHNT and CDR2 is YENEEA. The CDR3 sequence is 14 residues long. DNA for the CDR3: TGTGCCACCAGCTCCCATCAGACAGAAGAGACCCAGTACTTC. It is translated as CATSSHQTEETQYF.

The chain uses TRBV5-1 and TRBJ2-3; D ambiguous. V was clipped by 4 bases and J by 9 bases, with 15 bases between them. Germline V gives CDR1 SGHRS, CDR2 YFSETQ. The CDR3 sequence is 13 residues long. The chain's CDR3 is CASSDGRTNTQYF. The CDR3 DNA reads TGCGCCAGCAGCGACGGACGGACCAACACGCAGTATTTT.

On this clonotype: An end of the junction differs from the germline gene, which may be a read error. The chain recombines TRBV7-2 with TRBJ2-5, with 7 nucleotides matching TRBD2. The end of the DNA aligns better with TRBJ2-1, so the J call may be wrong. Germline V gene sequence: CDR1 SGHTA, CDR2 FQGNSA. The CDR3 length is 17 residues. The CDR3 sequence: CATSQRGANGEDDEQFF. In DNA, the CDR3 is TGTGCCACCAGCCAGCGGGGCGCGAACGGTGAGGATGATGAGCAGTTCTTC.